Sequencing of this T cell receptor beta chain was carried out in a study of cytomegalovirus exposure and HLA in healthy donors. Study at large: It was reported in a later analysis that the same platform had been used for the 100 to 150 validation repertoires as for the approximately 730 first-cohort repertoires. Whole-study results and caveats: Specificity for CMV antigens was confirmed in vitro for a few of the CMV-associated chains. Cytomegalovirus-associated status was assigned to about 170 TCR beta chains. High sensitivity and specificity were reportedly achieved when the classifier diagnosed cytomegalovirus status.

This clone was seen a single time. The antigen is unknown. TCRdb keeps only in-frame clones here, not all; method: immunoSEQ multiplex PCR. The sample records about 200,000 clones, 80% to 90% being singletons. In germline, CDR1 is SGHRS, CDR2 YFSETQ. The V and J ends lost 1 base and 6 bases respectively, with 16 bases between them. This CDR3 comprises 15 residues. The TCR sequence derives from a woman in her twenties or thirties in good health and CMV-seronegative. The chain recombines TRBV5-1 with TRBJ1-1; D ambiguous. The material sequenced was PBMCs. CDR3 residues: CASSLNAETNAEAFF. The CDR3 bases are TGCGCCAGCAGCTTGAATGCGGAGACTAACGCTGAAGCTTTCTTT.